These 20 T cell receptor beta chains originate from one sample sequenced in a study of Ad26.COV2.S vaccination and SARS-CoV-2 variants. Sequenced by immunoSEQ multiplex PCR; TCRdb stores in-frame clones only, minus some. The sample consists of around 140,000 clones, 86% of them appearing once. The sequencing here drew on peripheral blood, taken after recovery from COVID-19. The receptors were sampled from a human donor who had recovered from COVID-19.

This chain connects TRBV27 to TRBJ1-5; 7 nucleotides align to TRBD1. CDR3 length: 14 amino acids. V dropped 5 bases and J dropped 7; count of bases not matched to a gene: 8. Germline V gives CDR1 MNHEY, CDR2 SMNVEV (reference sequence). The CDR3 region is CASSAGDSRQPQHF. CDR3 sequence (DNA): TGTGCCAGCAGTGCAGGGGACAGCCGGCAGCCCCAGCATTTT.

The rearrangement joins TRBV28 to TRBJ1-5; tentative D call: TRBD1 (6 bases). Trimming removed 5 bases at V and 5 bases at J, with 10 bases between. Germline V CDR1 and CDR2: MDHEN, SYDVKM. The CDR3 loop spans 13 amino acids. In DNA, the CDR3 is TGTGCCAGCAGTGGGGGGGCAGATCAGCCCCAGCATTTT. This gives the protein CASSGGADQPQHF.

DNA of the CDR3: TGTGCCAGCAGTTACGGGGGGGGGACTGAAGCTTTCTTT. Its protein product is CASSYGGGTEAFF. This chain joins TRBV6-5 and TRBJ1-1, with D possibly TRBD1 on 5 matching bases. Germline V gene data show CDR1 as MNHEY and CDR2 as SVGAGI. The CDR3 loop spans 13 amino acids. V dropped 2 bases and J dropped 5 bases, with 9 bases sitting between them.

The CDR3 nucleotides are TGTGCCAGCAGCTTAGAAGGGACGGTTACGACCACTTTCTTT. Translating gives CASSLEGTVTTTFF. The chain combines TRBV7-8 with TRBJ1-1; a weak D match, TRBD1 (5 bases). The V gene lost 1 base and the J gene lost 12 bases, with 18 bases spanning the gap. This CDR3 spans 14 amino acids. Germline loops: CDR1 SGHVS, CDR2 FQNEAQ.

This clone was seen a handful of times. The rearrangement links TRBV7-8 to TRBJ1-5; no reliable D call. Germline CDR1 and CDR2: SGHVS and FQNEAQ. V was cut by 4 bases and J by 2 bases, with 9 bases left in between. The CDR3 length is 14 residues. DNA for the CDR3: TGTGCCAGCAGCTCCTCGGGTGGCAATCAGCCCCAGCATTTT. This encodes CASSSSGGNQPQHF.

Only one count was recorded for this clone. The rearrangement links TRBV5-1 to TRBJ2-5, with 11 positions matching TRBD2. The germline V gene has CDR1 SGHRS and CDR2 YFSETQ. V trimming: 4 bases; J trimming: 2 bases; junction bases outside the gene matches: 7. The CDR3 is 16 residues long. DNA of the CDR3: TGCGCCAGCAGCCCTCGACTAGCGGGGATGCAAGAGACCCAGTACTTC. It specifies CASSPRLAGMQETQYF.

The CDR3 loop reads CASSLVRGANTGELFF. The DNA of the CDR3 is TGTGCCAGCAGCTTAGTTCGGGGGGCGAACACCGGGGAGCTGTTTTTT. The chain uses TRBV11-2 and TRBJ2-2; 7 nucleotides align to TRBD2. The trim removed 1 base at V and 0 bases at J, leaving 2 bases unmatched. The CDR3 is 16 amino acids. Germline CDR1 is SGHAT and CDR2 is FQNNGV.

This chain connects TRBV7-9 to TRBJ2-7, with D perhaps matching TRBD2 (5 bases). The CDR3 is made up of 13 amino acids. Germline loops: CDR1 SEHNR, CDR2 FQNEAQ (reference sequence). V was cut by 5 bases and J by 4 bases, with 12 bases left in between. Here the CDR3 reads CASSPDGEYEQYF. The CDR3 DNA reads as TGTGCCAGCAGCCCTGACGGGGAGTACGAGCAGTACTTC.

The chain carries TRBV5-4 and TRBJ2-5; weak D call: TRBD2 (5 bases). CDR3 length: 15 amino acids. The V gene lost 0 bases and the J gene lost 0 bases, with 9 bases spanning the gap. CDR1 and CDR2 (germline): SGHNT, YYREEE (reference sequence). CDR3 amino acids: CASSLVRGNQETQYF. CDR3 DNA: TGTGCCAGCAGCTTGGTTCGGGGAAACCAAGAGACCCAGTACTTC.

This chain connects TRBV6-5 to TRBJ2-5; 11 nucleotides match TRBD1. There are 14 residues in the CDR3. The V segment lost 6 bases and the J segment 6 bases; nucleotides outside the gene matches: 6. The V gene's germline CDR1 is MNHEY and CDR2 SVGAGI. The CDR3 reads CASRDRGLLKTQYF. The CDR3 nucleotides are TGTGCCAGCAGGGACAGGGGGCTCTTGAAGACCCAGTACTTC.

J is TRBJ2-2 and V is TRBV6-5; D is ambiguous. The V and J ends lost 5 bases and 4 bases respectively, with 5 bases between them. In germline, CDR1 is MNHEY, CDR2 SVGAGI. This CDR3 contains 12 residues. The CDR3 sequence: CASSRITGELFF. In nucleotides, the CDR3 is TGTGCCAGCAGTCGTATCACCGGGGAGCTGTTTTTT.

DNA of the CDR3: TGTGCCAGCAGTTCGTACCCGGGACAGGGGCTGGGCGAGCAGTACTTC. Amino acids: CASSSYPGQGLGEQYF. V gene TRBV6-2 or TRBV6-3 combines with J gene TRBJ2-7, with TRBD1 matching over 10 bases. V lost 4 bases and J lost 6; bases outside the gene matches: 12. The CDR3 totals 16 residues. Per germline, CDR1 MNHEY and CDR2 SVGEGT.

A few counts support this clone. This chain joins TRBV2 and TRBJ2-1, with D maybe TRBD2 (6 bases). This CDR3 is 14 amino acids long. Germline V lookup: CDR1 SNHLY, CDR2 FYNNEI. V was trimmed by 8 bases and J by 5 bases, leaving 16 bases between them. CDR3 sequence (DNA): TGTGCCAGCTGGGAGCGGGCCCCAAACAATGAGCAGTTCTTC. Translating gives CASWERAPNNEQFF.

The J gene is TRBJ2-6, the V gene TRBV6-2 or TRBV6-3; a possible D gene is TRBD2 (5 bases). The V end lost 5 bases, the J end lost 0 bases, and 11 bases lay between the germline ends. CDR3 size: 16 residues. The germline gives CDR1 MNHEY, CDR2 SVGEGT. The CDR3 DNA reads as TGTGCCAGCAGTGGAGGACGGCTCTCTGGGGCCAACGTCCTGACTTTC. This encodes CASSGGRLSGANVLTF.

The rearrangement links TRBV27 to TRBJ1-5; D perhaps matches TRBD1 (5 bases). The CDR3 totals 17 residues. V shed 6 bases and J shed 2 bases, with 20 bases lying between them. CDR1 is MNHEY and CDR2 is SMNVEV in the germline V gene (reference sequence). CDR3 bases: TGTGCCAGCAGGCTCACGAGGGCCGGGGGGGGCAATCAGCCCCAGCATTTT. This gives the protein CASRLTRAGGGNQPQHF.

This rearrangement joins TRBV6-2 or TRBV6-3 to TRBJ2-1; the D gene is possibly TRBD1 (6 bases). The CDR3 consists of 13 residues. Germline assignment: CDR1 MNHEY and CDR2 SVGEGT. The V and J ends lost 5 bases and 10 bases respectively, with 15 bases between them. CDR3 sequence (DNA): TGTGCCAGCAGTCAGGGGCGGATTTTGGAGCAGTTCTTC. This sequence encodes CASSQGRILEQFF.

This chain joins TRBV6-1 and TRBJ2-3; 8 bases map to TRBD2. The CDR3 length is 15 residues. The trim removed 1 base at V and 5 bases at J, leaving 5 bases unmatched. Germline assignment: CDR1 MNHNS and CDR2 SASEGT. The CDR3 DNA follows: TGTGCCAGCAGTGAAGTCGGGGGGGCCGGAGATACGCAGTATTTT. Its protein product is CASSEVGGAGDTQYF.

In its sample, this clone was seen a few times. This chain joins TRBV30 and TRBJ1-5; D possibly corresponds to TRBD1 (6 bases). Germline V gene lookup returns CDR1 GTSNPN and CDR2 SVGIG (reference sequence). V shed 2 bases and J shed 4 bases, with 18 bases lying between them. The CDR3 spans 16 residues. As DNA, the CDR3 is TGTGCCTGGAGTACAAGATCATGGGGGCGGAATCAGCCCCAGCATTTT. Translating gives CAWSTRSWGRNQPQHF.

This sequence joins TRBV21-1 and TRBJ1-5; the table's TRBD1 call for D was not verified on the DNA. TRBV21-1 is termed a pseudogene. The CDR3 runs to 17 residues. The CDR3 DNA is TGTGCCAGCAGCAGCGAAAAGGCGGACAGGAGCAATCAGCCCCAGCATTTT. Its translation is CASSSEKADRSNQPQHF.

The chain carries TRBV11-2 and TRBJ1-4, with D perhaps TRBD1 (5 bases). CDR1 is SGHAT and CDR2 is FQNNGV in the germline V gene. Trimming removed 5 bases from V and 7 bases from J, with 17 bases in between. This CDR3 has 15 residues. The CDR3 DNA is TGTGCCAGCAGCCACCGACAGACTCGGGGTGAAAAACTGTTTTTT. Protein product: CASSHRQTRGEKLFF. The complete variable domain, with remaining parts taken from reference TRBV11-2 and TRBJ1-4, reads EAGVAQSPRYKIIEKRQSVAFWCNPISGHATLYWYQQILGQGPKLLIQFQNNGVVDDSQLPKDRFSAERLKGVDSTLKIQPAKLEDSAVYLCASSHRQTRGEKLFFGSGTQLSVL.